This entry describes one T cell receptor (beta chain). Its antigen is not known. This record comes from a study of T cell responses to AZD1222 COVID-19 vaccine. Notes on the study in general: Mostly white British, mostly female donors; authors suggested clonal diversity may be underestimated. At baseline, seropositivity was found in only six or seven AZD1222 recipients.

Produced via immunoSEQ multiplex PCR; TCRdb's table is partial and in-frame only. Of some 52,000 clones listed, about nine tenths are singletons. Here the sequenced sample was peripheral blood, taken 28 days after the second AZD1222 dose. The clonotype originates from an adult who received the AZD1222 COVID-19 vaccine.

The CDR3 DNA reads TGTGCCAGCAGCGGGGGCGGACAGGGTAACTATGGCTACACCTTC. Amino acid sequence: CASSGGGQGNYGYTF. The chain employs TRBV7-8 and TRBJ1-2, with TRBD1 matching over 8 bases. J was trimmed by 1 base and V by 5 bases; bases with no gene match: 6. This CDR3 contains 15 residues. CDR1 and CDR2 from the germline V gene are SGHVS and FQNEAQ. Combining the CDR3 with reference TRBV7-8 and TRBJ1-2 gives the whole variable domain GAGVSQSPRYKVAKRGQDVALRCDPISGHVSLFWYQQALGQGPEFLTYFQNEAQLDKSGLPSDRFFAERPEGSVSTLKIQRTQQEDSAVYLCASSGGGQGNYGYTFGSGTRLTVV.